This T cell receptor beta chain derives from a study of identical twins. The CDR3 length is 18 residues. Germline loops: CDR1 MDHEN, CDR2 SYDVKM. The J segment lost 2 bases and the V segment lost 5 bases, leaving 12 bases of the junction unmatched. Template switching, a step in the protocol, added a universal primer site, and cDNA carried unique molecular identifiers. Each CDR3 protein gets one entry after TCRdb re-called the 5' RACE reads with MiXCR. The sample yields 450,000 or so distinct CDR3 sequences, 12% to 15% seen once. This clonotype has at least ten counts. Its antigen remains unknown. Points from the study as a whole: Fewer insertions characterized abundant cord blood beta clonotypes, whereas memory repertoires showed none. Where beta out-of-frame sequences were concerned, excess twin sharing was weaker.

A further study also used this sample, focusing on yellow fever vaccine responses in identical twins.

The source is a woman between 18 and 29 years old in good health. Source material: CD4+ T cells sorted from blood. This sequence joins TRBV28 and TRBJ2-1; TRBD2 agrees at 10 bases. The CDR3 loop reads CASSPSSGRKTTYNEQFF. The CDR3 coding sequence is TGTGCCAGCAGTCCCTCTAGCGGGAGAAAAACGACCTACAATGAGCAGTTCTTC.